The rows below give T cell receptor beta chains drawn from one sample of a study of Graves' ophthalmopathy and Graves' hyperthyroidism. A single record per CDR3 protein comes from TCRdb applying MiXCR to the multiplex PCR reads. Here the sample spans 200,000 to 300,000 distinct CDR3 sequences, around 50% being singletons. The sample taken for sequencing was peripheral blood. These receptors originate from an adult man with Graves' ophthalmopathy. Each CDR3 is given without its conserved first and last residue.

V	J	CDR3
TRBV4-1	TRBJ2-2	ASSRPQGVGTGELF
TRBV19	TRBJ2-7	ASSSYRDSLSYEQY
TRBV5-6	TRBJ2-5	ASSATGNKETQY
TRBV7-6	TRBJ2-1	ASSGERRYNEQF
TRBV7-2	TRBJ1-1	ASSPWDREETEAF
TRBV20-1	TRBJ1-1	SARGIMNTEAF
TRBV2	TRBJ2-5	ASEVAGETQY
TRBV7-9	TRBJ2-5	ASSFGQGADTQY
TRBV13	TRBJ1-3	ASSYYKGTSPGNTIY
TRBV7-3	TRBJ2-5	ASSIGQGQETQY
TRBV10-2	TRBJ1-1	ASSDTGGNTEAF
TRBV2	TRBJ2-5	ASSEDPGGDETQY
TRBV20-1	TRBJ1-1	SARGTGGEAEAF
TRBV7-2	TRBJ1-1	ASSQGYRGRTEAF
TRBV6-2/TRBV6-3	TRBJ1-5	ASIDEDYSNQPQH
TRBV12-3/TRBV12-4	TRBJ2-5	ASSLDTGQETQY
TRBV12-3/TRBV12-4	TRBJ2-2	ASSEIRAGGELF
TRBV10-3	TRBJ2-7	AISGLSSYEQY
TRBV7-8	TRBJ1-5	ASSPPGHLSNQPQH
TRBV24-1	TRBJ1-5	ATSEAGWGNQPQH
TRBV7-9	TRBJ2-7	ASSSEHEQY
TRBV7-2	TRBJ1-5	ASSLGAGAYQPQH
TRBV19	TRBJ2-2	ASSGMTGFTGELF
TRBV5-8	TRBJ2-7	ASSPDGTYEQY
TRBV12-3/TRBV12-4	TRBJ1-2	ASSLSAEMYGYT
TRBV19	TRBJ1-4	ASSWGVANEKLF
TRBV10-3	TRBJ2-1	AISESLNEQF
TRBV24-1	TRBJ2-6	ATAFTGSGANVLT
TRBV24-1	TRBJ2-2	ATSDTGPSRTGELF
TRBV6-5	TRBJ1-4	ASSSPRRKLF
TRBV4-2	TRBJ2-6	ASSQTIAASGANVLA
TRBV9	TRBJ2-7	ASSHYPGLPPASSYEQY
TRBV20-1	TRBJ1-2	SALGRNNYGYT
TRBV2	TRBJ2-3	ASRKGAGGSDTQY
TRBV2	TRBJ1-1	ARTAGLTNTEAF
TRBV29-1	TRBJ1-2	SAEQEYGYT
TRBV7-8	TRBJ1-4	ASSRDRVSEKLF
TRBV9	TRBJ2-5	ASSALVGSQETQY
TRBV4-1	TRBJ2-7	ASSQHNRGSYEQY
TRBV20-1	TRBJ2-2	SAVGEGNTGELF
TRBV28	TRBJ1-1	ASSQSGANTEAF
TRBV29-1	TRBJ1-6	AWSIGGVGSPLH
TRBV7-3	TRBJ1-5	ASSLMVGQPQH
TRBV10-1	NA	ASSDASGGYNEQF
TRBV19	TRBJ1-1	ASSPSDGNTEAF
TRBV11-2	TRBJ2-7	ASSLGRGGYEQY
TRBV7-7	TRBJ2-3	ASSLGTSGRIDTQY
TRBV9	TRBJ1-1	ASSSGGDTEAF
TRBV12-3/TRBV12-4	TRBJ2-5	ASRMPGGGETQY
TRBV2	TRBJ2-7	ASSETGRKAYEQY
TRBV11-2	TRBJ2-7	ASSLEPGFSYEQY
TRBV7-8	TRBJ2-7	ASSPPGLTFSYEQY
TRBV5-1	TRBJ2-7	ASSFGRVDEQY
TRBV7-2	TRBJ2-5	ASSAGQGQETQY
TRBV7-9	TRBJ1-2	ASSTTGGDYGYT
TRBV2	TRBJ2-5	ASSFPFETQY
TRBV2	TRBJ1-5	ASRPRGNQPQH
TRBV7-8	TRBJ2-7	ASSFRRDRGPYEQY
TRBV5-8	TRBJ2-7	ASSLGLGRAYEQY
TRBV10-3	TRBJ2-2	AIRPSGANTGELF